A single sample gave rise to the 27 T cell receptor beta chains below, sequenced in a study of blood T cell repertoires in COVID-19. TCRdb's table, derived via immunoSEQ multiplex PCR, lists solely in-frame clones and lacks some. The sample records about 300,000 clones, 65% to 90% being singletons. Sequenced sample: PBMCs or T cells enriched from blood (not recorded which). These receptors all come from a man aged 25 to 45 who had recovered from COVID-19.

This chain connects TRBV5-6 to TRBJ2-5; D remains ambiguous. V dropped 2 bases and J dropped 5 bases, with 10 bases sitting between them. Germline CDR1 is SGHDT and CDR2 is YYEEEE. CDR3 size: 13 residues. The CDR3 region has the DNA TGTGCCAGCAGCTTATCCGGCGGCGAGACCCAGTACTTC. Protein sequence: CASSLSGGETQYF.

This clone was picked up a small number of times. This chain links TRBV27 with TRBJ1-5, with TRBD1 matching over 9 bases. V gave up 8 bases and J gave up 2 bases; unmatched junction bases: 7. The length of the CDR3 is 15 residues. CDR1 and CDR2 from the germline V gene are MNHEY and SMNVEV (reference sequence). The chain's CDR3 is CASGTGYPGNQPQHF. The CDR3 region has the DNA TGTGCCAGCGGGACAGGGTATCCGGGCAATCAGCCCCAGCATTTT.

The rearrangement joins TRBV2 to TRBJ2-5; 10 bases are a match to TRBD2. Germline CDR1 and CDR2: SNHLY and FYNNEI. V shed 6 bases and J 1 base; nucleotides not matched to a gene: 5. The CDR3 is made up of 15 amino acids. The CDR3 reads CASRRLAGIQETQYF. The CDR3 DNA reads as TGTGCCAGCAGGAGACTAGCGGGCATCCAAGAGACCCAGTACTTC.

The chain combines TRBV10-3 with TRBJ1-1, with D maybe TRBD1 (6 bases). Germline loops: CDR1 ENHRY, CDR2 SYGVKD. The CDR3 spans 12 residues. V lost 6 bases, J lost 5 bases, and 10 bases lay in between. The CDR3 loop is CAISEQGTEAFF. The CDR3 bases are TGTGCCATCAGCGAACAGGGAACTGAAGCTTTCTTT.

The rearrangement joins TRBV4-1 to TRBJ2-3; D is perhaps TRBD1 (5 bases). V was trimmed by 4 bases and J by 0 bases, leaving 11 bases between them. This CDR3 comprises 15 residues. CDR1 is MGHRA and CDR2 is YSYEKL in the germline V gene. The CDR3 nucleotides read TGCGCCAGCAGCCGGATGGACACTAGCACAGATACGCAGTATTTT. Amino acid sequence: CASSRMDTSTDTQYF.

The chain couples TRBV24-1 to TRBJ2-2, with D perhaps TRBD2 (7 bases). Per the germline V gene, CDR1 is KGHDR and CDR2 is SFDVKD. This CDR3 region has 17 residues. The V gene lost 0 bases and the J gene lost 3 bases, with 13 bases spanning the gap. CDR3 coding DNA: TGTGCCACCAGTGATTTGGGAGGGGGGGCCCACACCGGGGAGCTGTTTTTT. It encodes CATSDLGGGAHTGELFF.

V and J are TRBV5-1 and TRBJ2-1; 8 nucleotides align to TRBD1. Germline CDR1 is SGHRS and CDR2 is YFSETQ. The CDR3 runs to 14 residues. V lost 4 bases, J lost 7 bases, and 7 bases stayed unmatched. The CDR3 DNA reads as TGCGCCAGCAGCCAAACGGACAGGGCGAATGAGCAGTTCTTC. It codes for CASSQTDRANEQFF.

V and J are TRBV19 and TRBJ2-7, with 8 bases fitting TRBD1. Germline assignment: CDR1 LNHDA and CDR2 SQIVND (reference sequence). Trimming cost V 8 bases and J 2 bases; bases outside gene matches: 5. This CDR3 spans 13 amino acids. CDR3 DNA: TGTGCCAGTCTGGACAGGGCCGCCTACGAGCAGTACTTC. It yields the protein CASLDRAAYEQYF.

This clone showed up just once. CDR3 sequence reads: CASRDSGTGDTEAFF. The DNA of the CDR3 is TGTGCCAGTAGGGATTCCGGGACAGGGGACACTGAAGCTTTCTTT. The genes are TRBV19 and TRBJ1-1; TRBD1 aligns across 10 bases. Germline V gives CDR1 LNHDA, CDR2 SQIVND (reference sequence). The CDR3 is 15 residues long. The V and J ends lost 6 bases and 3 bases, in that order; junction bases with no gene match: 7.

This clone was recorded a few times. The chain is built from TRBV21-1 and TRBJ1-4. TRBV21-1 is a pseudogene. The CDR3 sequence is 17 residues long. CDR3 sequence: CASSKFGREVTNEKLFF. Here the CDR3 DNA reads TGTGCCAGCAGCAAATTTGGGAGGGAGGTTACTAATGAAAAACTGTTTTTT.

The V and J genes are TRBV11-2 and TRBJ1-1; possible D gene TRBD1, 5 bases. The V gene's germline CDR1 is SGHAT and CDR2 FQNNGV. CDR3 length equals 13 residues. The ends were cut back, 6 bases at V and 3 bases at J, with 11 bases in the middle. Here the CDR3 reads CASSRGEDTEAFF. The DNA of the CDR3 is TGTGCCAGCAGTCGGGGGGAAGACACTGAAGCTTTCTTT.

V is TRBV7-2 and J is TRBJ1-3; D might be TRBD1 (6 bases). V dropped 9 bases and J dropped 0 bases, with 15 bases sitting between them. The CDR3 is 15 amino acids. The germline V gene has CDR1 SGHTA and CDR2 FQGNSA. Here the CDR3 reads CASRGGPNSGNTIYF. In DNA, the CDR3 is TGTGCCAGTAGGGGGGGGCCTAACTCTGGAAACACCATATATTTT. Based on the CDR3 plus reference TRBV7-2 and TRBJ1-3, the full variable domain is GAGVSQSPSNKVTEKGKDVELRCDPISGHTALYWYRQSLGQGLEFLIYFQGNSAPDKSGLPSDRFSAERTGGSVSTLTIQRTQQEDSAVYLCASRGGPNSGNTIYFGEGSWLTVV.

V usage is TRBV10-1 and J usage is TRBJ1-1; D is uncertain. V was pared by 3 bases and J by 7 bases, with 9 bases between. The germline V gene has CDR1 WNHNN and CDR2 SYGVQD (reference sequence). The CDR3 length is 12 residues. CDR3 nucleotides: TGCGCCAGCAGTGACCTGGCGGATGAAGCTTTCTTT. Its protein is CASSDLADEAFF.

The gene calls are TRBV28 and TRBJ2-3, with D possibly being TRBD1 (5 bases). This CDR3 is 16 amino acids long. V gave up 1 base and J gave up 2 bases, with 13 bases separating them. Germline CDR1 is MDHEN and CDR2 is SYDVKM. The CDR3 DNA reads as TGTGCCAGCAGTTTATACCACTCTGGGGCCACAGATACGCAGTATTTT. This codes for CASSLYHSGATDTQYF.

CDR3 loop: CASSSNGGGDQPQHF. The CDR3 region has the DNA TGTGCCAGTAGTTCAAATGGGGGGGGAGATCAGCCCCAGCATTTT. The chain couples TRBV19 to TRBJ1-5, with D perhaps matching TRBD1 (5 bases). In germline, CDR1 is LNHDA, CDR2 SQIVND (reference sequence). The CDR3 sequence is 15 residues long. V was pared by 5 bases and J by 5 bases, with 16 bases between.

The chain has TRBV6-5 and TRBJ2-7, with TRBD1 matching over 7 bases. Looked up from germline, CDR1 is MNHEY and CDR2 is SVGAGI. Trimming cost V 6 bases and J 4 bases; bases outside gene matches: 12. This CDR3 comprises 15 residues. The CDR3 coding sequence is TGTGCCAGCAGGTCACCGGGACAGACGAAATACGAGCAGTACTTC. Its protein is CASRSPGQTKYEQYF.

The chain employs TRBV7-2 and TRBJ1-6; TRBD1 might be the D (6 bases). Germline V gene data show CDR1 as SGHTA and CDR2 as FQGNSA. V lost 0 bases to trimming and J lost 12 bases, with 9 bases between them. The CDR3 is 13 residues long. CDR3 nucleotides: TGTGCCAGCAGCTTAGCGCAGGGGATACCCCTCCACTTT. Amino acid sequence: CASSLAQGIPLHF.

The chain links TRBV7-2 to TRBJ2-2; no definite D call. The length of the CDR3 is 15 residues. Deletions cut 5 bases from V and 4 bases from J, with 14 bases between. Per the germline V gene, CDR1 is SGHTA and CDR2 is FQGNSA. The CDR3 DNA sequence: TGTGCCAGCAGCCCTCACCCTAGTCCCACCGGGGAGCTGTTTTTT. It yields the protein CASSPHPSPTGELFF.

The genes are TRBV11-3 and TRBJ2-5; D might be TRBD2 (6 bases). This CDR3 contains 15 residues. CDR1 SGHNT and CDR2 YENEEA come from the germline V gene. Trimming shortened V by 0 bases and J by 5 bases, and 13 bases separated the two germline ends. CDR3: CASSLESRTTETQYF. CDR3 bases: TGTGCCAGCAGCTTAGAATCACGGACTACGGAGACCCAGTACTTC.

In DNA form, the CDR3 reads TGTGCCAGCAACCGAGACAGGGCGTACGAGCAGTACTTC. This codes for CASNRDRAYEQYF. J is TRBJ2-7 and V is TRBV12-3 or TRBV12-4; 7 bases fit TRBD1. J was trimmed by 4 bases and V by 7 bases; bases with no gene match: 7. This CDR3 comprises 13 residues.

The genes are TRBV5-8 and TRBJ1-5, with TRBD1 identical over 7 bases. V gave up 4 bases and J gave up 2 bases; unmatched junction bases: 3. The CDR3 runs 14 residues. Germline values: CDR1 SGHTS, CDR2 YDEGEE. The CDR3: CASSGDRGNQPQHF. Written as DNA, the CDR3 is TGTGCCAGCAGCGGAGACAGGGGCAATCAGCCCCAGCATTTT.

Written as DNA, the CDR3 is TGTGCCAGCTCACCGACGACTAGCGGGGGGGCCGGTGAGCAGTTCTTC. Amino acids: CASSPTTSGGAGEQFF. The chain combines TRBV18 with TRBJ2-1; 14 nucleotides match TRBD2. This CDR3 is 16 amino acids long. The germline CDR1 and CDR2 sequences are KGHSH and LQKENI. V trimming: 3 bases; J trimming: 9 bases; junction bases outside the gene matches: 7. Full variable domain (rest looked up from reference TRBV18 and TRBJ2-1): NAGVMQNPRHLVRRRGQEARLRCSPMKGHSHVYWYRQLPEEGLKFMVYLQKENIIDESGMPKERFSAEFPKEGPSILRIQQVVRGDSAAYFCASSPTTSGGAGEQFFGPGTRLTVL.

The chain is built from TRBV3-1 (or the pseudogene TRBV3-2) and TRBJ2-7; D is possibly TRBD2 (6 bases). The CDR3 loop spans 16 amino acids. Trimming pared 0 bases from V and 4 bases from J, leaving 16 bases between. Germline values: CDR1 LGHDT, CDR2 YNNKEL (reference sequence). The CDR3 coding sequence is TGTGCCAGCAGCCAAGATACCCGCGGGACGATTTACGAGCAGTACTTC. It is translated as CASSQDTRGTIYEQYF.

CDR3 DNA sequence: TGCGCCAGCAGCACGGGACTAGACCCAAGCACAGATACGCAGTATTTT. Translating it yields CASSTGLDPSTDTQYF. The V call is TRBV5-1, the J call TRBJ2-3, with TRBD2 matching over 8 bases. CDR1 is SGHRS and CDR2 is YFSETQ in the germline V gene. V was clipped by 4 bases and J by 0 bases; unmatched bases: 7. This CDR3 is built from 16 residues.

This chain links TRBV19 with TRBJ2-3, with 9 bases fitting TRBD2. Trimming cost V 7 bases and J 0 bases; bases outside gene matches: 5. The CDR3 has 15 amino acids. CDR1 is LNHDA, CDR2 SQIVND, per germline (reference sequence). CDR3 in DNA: TGTGCCAGTACCAGACTAGCGGCAAGCACAGATACGCAGTATTTT. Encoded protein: CASTRLAASTDTQYF.

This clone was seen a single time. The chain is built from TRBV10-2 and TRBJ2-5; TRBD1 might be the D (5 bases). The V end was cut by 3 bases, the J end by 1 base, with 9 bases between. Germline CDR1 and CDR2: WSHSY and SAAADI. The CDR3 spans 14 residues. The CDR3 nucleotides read TGCGCCAGCAGTGATGACAGATTCCAAGAGACCCAGTACTTC. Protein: CASSDDRFQETQYF.

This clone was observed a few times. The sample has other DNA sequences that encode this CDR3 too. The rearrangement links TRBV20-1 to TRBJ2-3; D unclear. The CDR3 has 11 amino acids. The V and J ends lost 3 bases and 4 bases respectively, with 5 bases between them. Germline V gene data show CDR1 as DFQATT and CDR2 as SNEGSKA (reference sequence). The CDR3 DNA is TGCAGTGCTAGGTTCGCAGATACGCAGTATTTT. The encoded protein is CSARFADTQYF.